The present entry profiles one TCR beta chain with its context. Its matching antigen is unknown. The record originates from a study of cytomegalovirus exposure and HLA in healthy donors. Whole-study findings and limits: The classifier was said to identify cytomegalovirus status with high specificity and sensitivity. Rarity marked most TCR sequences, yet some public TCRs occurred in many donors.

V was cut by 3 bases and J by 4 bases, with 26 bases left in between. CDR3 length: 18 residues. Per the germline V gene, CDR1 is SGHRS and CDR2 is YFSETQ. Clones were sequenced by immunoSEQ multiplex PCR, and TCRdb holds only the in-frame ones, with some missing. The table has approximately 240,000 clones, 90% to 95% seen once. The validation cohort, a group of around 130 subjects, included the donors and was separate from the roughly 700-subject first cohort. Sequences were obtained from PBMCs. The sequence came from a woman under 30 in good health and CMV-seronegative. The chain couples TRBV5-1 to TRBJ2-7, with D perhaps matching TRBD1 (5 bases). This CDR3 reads CASSSTPADDRSFYEQYF. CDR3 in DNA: TGCGCCAGCAGCTCTACACCGGCGGATGACAGAAGCTTTTACGAGCAGTACTTC.